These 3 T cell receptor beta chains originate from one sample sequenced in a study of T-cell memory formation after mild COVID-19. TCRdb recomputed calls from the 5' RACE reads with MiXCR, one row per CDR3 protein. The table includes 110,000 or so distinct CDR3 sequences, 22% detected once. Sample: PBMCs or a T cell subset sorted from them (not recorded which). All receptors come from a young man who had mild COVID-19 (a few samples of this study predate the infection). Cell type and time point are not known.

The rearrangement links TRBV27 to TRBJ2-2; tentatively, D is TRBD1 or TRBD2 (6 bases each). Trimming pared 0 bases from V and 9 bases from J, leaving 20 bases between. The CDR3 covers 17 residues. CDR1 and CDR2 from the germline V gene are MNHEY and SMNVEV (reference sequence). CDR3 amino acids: CASSLSPRGPLLRELFF. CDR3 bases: TGTGCCAGCAGTTTATCGCCTCGGGGGCCTCTGTTAAGGGAGCTGTTTTTT.

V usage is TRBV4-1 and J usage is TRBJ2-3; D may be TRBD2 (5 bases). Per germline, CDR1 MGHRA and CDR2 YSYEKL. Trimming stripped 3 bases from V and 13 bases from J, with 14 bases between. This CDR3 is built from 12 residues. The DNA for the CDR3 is TGCGCCAGCAGCCACGGTGGAGCGGAAGAGTATTTT. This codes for CASSHGGAEEYF.

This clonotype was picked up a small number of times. The chain's CDR3 is CASSDTLDGANVLTF. The DNA for the CDR3 is TGTGCCAGCAGCGACACCTTGGATGGGGCCAACGTCCTGACTTTC. The rearrangement joins TRBV3-1 to TRBJ2-6; D gene ambiguous. Germline V gene data show CDR1 as LGHDT and CDR2 as YNNKEL (reference sequence). Trimming removed 5 bases from V and 3 bases from J, with 11 bases in between. The CDR3 is 15 amino acids.